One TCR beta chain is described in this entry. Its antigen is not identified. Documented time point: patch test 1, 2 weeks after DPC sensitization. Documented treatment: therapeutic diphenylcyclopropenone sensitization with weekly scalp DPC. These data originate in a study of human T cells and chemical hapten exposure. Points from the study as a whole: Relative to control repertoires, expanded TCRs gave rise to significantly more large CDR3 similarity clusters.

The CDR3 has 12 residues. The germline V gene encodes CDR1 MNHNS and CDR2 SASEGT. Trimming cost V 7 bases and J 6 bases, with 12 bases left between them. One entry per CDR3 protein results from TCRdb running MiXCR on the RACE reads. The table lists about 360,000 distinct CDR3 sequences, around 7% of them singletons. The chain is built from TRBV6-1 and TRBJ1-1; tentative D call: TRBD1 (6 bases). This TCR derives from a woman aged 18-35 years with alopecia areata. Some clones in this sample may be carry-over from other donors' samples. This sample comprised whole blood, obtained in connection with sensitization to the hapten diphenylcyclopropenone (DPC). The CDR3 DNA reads TGTGCCAGCAACAGGGCAGGGGCTGAAGCTTTCTTT. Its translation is CASNRAGAEAFF.